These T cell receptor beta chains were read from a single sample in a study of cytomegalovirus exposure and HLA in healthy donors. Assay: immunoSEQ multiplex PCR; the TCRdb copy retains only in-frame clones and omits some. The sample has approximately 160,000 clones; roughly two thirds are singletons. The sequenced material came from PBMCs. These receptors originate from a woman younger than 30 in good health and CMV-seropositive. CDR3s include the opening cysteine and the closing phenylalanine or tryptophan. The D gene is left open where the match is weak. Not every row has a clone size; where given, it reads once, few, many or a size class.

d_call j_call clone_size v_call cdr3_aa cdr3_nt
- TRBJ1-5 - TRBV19 CASRSDSLDQPQHF TGTGCCAGTAGATCGGACAGCCTGGATCAGCCCCAGCATTTT
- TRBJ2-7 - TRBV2 CASGLYRVSIYEQYF TGTGCCAGCGGCCTTTACAGGGTATCAATCTACGAGCAGTACTTC
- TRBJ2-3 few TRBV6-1 CASGPTATDTQYF TGTGCCAGCGGCCCTACAGCCACAGATACGCAGTATTTT
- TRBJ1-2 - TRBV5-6 CASSRASAYGYTF TGTGCCAGCAGCCGAGCGTCAGCCTATGGCTACACCTTC
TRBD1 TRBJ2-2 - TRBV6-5 CASSQDRGMSGELFF TGTGCCAGCAGTCAGGACAGGGGGATGTCCGGGGAGCTGTTTTTT
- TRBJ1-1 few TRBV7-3 CASSKGYDSEAFF TGTGCCAGCAGCAAAGGGTACGACAGTGAAGCTTTCTTT
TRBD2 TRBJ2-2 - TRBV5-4 CASSLFMRGSGELFF TGTGCCAGCAGCCTGTTTATGCGCGGGAGCGGGGAGCTGTTTTTT
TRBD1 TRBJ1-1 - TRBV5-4 CASSPTGGASAFF TGTGCCAGCAGCCCCACAGGGGGCGCCTCAGCTTTCTTT
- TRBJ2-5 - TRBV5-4 CASSLSSETQYF TGTGCCAGCAGTCTTTCGTCAGAGACCCAGTACTTC
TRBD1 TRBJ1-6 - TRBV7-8 CASSFGQAYNSPLHF TGTGCCAGCAGCTTCGGACAGGCGTATAATTCACCCCTCCACTTT
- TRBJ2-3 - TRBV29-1 CSVNQGHGGTDTQYF TGCAGCGTTAACCAGGGACACGGCGGCACAGATACGCAGTATTTT
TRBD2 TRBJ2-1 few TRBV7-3 CATESGGRLSYNEQFF TGTGCCACCGAAAGCGGGGGCCGCCTCTCCTACAATGAGCAGTTCTTC
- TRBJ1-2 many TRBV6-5 CASSYMGGGAGYTF TGTGCCAGCAGTTACATGGGAGGGGGGGCTGGCTACACCTTC
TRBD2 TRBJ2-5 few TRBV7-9 CASSRRLAGGRRETQYF TGTGCCAGCAGCCGAAGACTAGCGGGGGGGCGTCGGGAGACCCAGTACTTC
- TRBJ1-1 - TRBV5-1 CASSLTTGSEAFF TGCGCCAGCAGCCTTACTACAGGGAGTGAAGCTTTCTTT
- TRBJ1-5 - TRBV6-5 CASSYSGVSDQPQHF TGTGCCAGCAGTTACTCTGGTGTGTCAGATCAGCCCCAGCATTTT
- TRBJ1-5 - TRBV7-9 CASSYLENQPQHF TGTGCCAGCAGCTACCTAGAGAATCAGCCCCAGCATTTT
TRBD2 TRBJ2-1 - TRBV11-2 CASSLTSGGDNEQFF TGTGCCAGCAGCTTGACTAGCGGGGGGGACAATGAGCAGTTCTTC
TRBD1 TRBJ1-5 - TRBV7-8 CASSVDRGLSNQPQHF TGTGCCAGCAGCGTAGACAGGGGCTTAAGCAATCAGCCCCAGCATTTT
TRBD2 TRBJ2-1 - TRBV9 CASSVGGRASYNEQFF TGTGCCAGCAGCGTAGGCGGGAGGGCCTCCTACAATGAGCAGTTCTTC
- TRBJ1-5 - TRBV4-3 CASSQDGQGNQPQHF TGCGCCAGCAGCCAAGATGGTCAGGGGAACCAGCCCCAGCATTTT
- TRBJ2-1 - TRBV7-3 CASSLTGPSYNEQFF TGTGCCAGCAGCTTAACTGGGCCGTCATACAATGAGCAGTTCTTC
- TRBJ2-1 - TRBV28 CASSPLANSYNEQFF TGTGCCAGCAGTCCACTTGCGAACTCCTACAATGAGCAGTTCTTC
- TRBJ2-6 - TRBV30 CAWSVPSGVGNVLTF TGTGCCTGGAGTGTCCCGTCGGGGGTGGGCAACGTCCTGACTTTC
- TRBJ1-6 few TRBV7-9 CASSLGTAGDSPLHF TGTGCCAGCAGCTTAGGGACAGCGGGAGATTCACCCCTCCACTTT
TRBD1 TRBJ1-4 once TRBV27 CASSRTGGQNEKLFF TGTGCCAGCAGTCGAACAGGGGGCCAAAATGAAAAACTGTTTTTT
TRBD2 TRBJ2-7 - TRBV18 CASSPGLAGVGGEQYF TGTGCCAGCTCACCAGGGCTAGCGGGAGTCGGGGGCGAGCAGTACTTC